This is a list of T cell receptor beta chains from one sample in a study of shared clonotypes between healthy human individuals. Generated by immunoSEQ multiplex PCR, the TCRdb table keeps only in-frame clones and is missing some. The sample carries about 2 million clones, about 95% recorded once. Sequencing input: naive CD4+ T cells sorted from blood. Receptor source: a man between 18 and 29 years old in good health. CDR3s leave out the opening cysteine and the closing phenylalanine or tryptophan.

j_call v_call cdr3_aa
TRBJ2-7 TRBV6-6 ASSYSIVAEQY
TRBJ2-7 TRBV11-2 ASSSYRGEEQVSYEQY
TRBJ1-2 TRBV5-1 ASSREDSTYGYT
TRBJ1-1 TRBV7-2 ASNGGAGTEAF
TRBJ1-6 TRBV25-1 ASSEYMGGNNSPLH
TRBJ2-7 TRBV4-1 ASSQVPAGMVYEQY
TRBJ2-7 TRBV27 ASSFRTSPYEQY
TRBJ2-7 TRBV7-9 ASSLVGQSFEQY
TRBJ2-5 TRBV5-6 ASSHGRQLQETQY
TRBJ1-4 TRBV5-1 ASSRESTNEKLF
TRBJ2-3 TRBV7-2 ASSGGGASSTDTQY
TRBJ1-6 TRBV9 ASSGGQGVSPLH
TRBJ1-4 TRBV7-9 ASSLGAGLNEKLF
TRBJ1-1 TRBV6-5 ASSYQFGYTEAF
TRBJ2-1 TRBV5-1 ASSLVAGNYNEQF
TRBJ1-5 TRBV6-1 ASSEPTHSNQPQH
TRBJ2-2 TRBV2 ASSEAVISTGWNTGELF
TRBJ2-6 TRBV5-1 ASSPTSSGANVLT
TRBJ2-2 TRBV27 ASSSGTRVTGELF
TRBJ2-7 TRBV14 ASSQDAGPRQQY
TRBJ1-5 TRBV11-2 ASSREGRSNQPQH
TRBJ2-3 TRBV28 ASSSPGGPRDTQY
TRBJ2-5 TRBV5-1 ASSLLTGSGGQEETQY
TRBJ2-7 TRBV5-6 ASTGQGAGEQY
TRBJ1-4 TRBV5-1 ASSLGTASTNEKLF
TRBJ1-3 TRBV10-1 ATEYRDRTAGNTIY
TRBJ1-1 TRBV19 ASWGTASLGAF